The sequence of this TCR beta chain was determined in a study of Tregs in tolerant kidney transplant recipients. Overall study findings and caveats: Findings come from small patient numbers and require larger validation.

Measured with immunoSEQ multiplex PCR; TCRdb has only the in-frame clones, and not every one. The sample shows 92,000 or so clones, 90% to 95% of them seen only once. As for this clone: The target antigen is unknown.

Sequencing was performed on CD8+ T cells from blood. This TCR was sampled from a human donor in good health.

Written as DNA, the CDR3 is TGTGCCTGGACCGGGATCTACACCGGGGAGCTGTTTTTT. This sequence encodes CAWTGIYTGELFF. The rearrangement joins TRBV30 to TRBJ2-2, with D possibly being TRBD2 (5 bases). This CDR3 contains 13 residues. V was pared by 4 bases and J by 3 bases, with 9 bases between. The V gene's germline CDR1 is GTSNPN and CDR2 SVGIG (reference sequence).